The present T cell receptor beta chain was sequenced within a study of PD-1 blockade in classical Hodgkin lymphoma. At the level of the study: Patients were infused with nivolumab 3 mg/kg every 2 weeks. Whole-study results and caveats: Repertoires differed for reasons still undefined, possibly disease activity or prior therapy. Baseline diversity was lower in partial responders and progressors than complete responders.

On this clone: Its antigen is still unknown.

In every patient, relapse followed autologous stem cell transplantation, while exposure to brentuximab vedotin differed. Germline V gives CDR1 SGHVS, CDR2 FNYEAQ. Trimming removed 4 bases from V and 3 bases from J, with 13 bases in between. The CDR3 has 14 amino acids. Generated by immunoSEQ multiplex PCR, the TCRdb table keeps only in-frame clones and is missing some. The data show about 75,000 clones, approximately 94% seen once. This sequence was found in a human donor with classical Hodgkin lymphoma. Source: peripheral blood mononuclear cells (PBMCs), taken at baseline. This chain uses TRBV7-6 with TRBJ2-7; D possibly corresponds to TRBD1 (6 bases). CDR3 nucleotides: TGTGCCAGCAGCTCGATTATGGACAGCTACGAGCAGTACTTC. Protein product: CASSSIMDSYEQYF.